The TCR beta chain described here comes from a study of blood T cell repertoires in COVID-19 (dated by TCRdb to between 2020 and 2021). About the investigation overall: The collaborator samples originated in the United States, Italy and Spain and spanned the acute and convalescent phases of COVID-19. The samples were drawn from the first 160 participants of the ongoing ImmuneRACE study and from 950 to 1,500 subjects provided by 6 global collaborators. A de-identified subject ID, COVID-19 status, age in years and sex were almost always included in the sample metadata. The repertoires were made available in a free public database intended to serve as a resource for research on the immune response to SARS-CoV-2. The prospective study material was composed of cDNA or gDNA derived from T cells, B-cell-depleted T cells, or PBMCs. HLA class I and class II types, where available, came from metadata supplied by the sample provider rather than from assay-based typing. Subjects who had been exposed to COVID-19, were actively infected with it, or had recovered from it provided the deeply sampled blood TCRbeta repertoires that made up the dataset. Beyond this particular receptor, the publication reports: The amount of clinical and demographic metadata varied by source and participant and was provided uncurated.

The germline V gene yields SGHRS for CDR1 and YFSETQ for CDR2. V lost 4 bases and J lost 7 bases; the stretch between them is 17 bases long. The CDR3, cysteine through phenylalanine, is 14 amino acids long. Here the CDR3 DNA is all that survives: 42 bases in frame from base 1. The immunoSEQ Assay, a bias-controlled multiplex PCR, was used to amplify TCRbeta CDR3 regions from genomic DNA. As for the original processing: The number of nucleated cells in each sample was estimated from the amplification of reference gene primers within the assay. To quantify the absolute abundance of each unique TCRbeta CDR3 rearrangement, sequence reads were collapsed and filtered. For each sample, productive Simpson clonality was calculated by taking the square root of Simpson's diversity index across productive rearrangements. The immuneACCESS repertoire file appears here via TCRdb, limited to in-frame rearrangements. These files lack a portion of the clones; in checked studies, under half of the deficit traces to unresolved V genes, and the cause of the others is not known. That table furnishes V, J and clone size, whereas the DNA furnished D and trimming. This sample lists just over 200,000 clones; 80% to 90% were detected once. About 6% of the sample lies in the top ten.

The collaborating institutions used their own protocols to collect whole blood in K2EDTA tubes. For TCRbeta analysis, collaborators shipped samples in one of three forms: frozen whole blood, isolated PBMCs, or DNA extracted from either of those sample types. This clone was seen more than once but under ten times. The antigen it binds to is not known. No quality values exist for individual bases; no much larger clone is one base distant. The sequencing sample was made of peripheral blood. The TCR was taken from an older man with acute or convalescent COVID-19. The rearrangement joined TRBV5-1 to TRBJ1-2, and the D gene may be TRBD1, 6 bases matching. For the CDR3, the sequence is CASSTGQSRFGYTF. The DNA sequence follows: TGCGCCAGCAGCACCGGACAGTCACGATTTGGCTACACCTTC.